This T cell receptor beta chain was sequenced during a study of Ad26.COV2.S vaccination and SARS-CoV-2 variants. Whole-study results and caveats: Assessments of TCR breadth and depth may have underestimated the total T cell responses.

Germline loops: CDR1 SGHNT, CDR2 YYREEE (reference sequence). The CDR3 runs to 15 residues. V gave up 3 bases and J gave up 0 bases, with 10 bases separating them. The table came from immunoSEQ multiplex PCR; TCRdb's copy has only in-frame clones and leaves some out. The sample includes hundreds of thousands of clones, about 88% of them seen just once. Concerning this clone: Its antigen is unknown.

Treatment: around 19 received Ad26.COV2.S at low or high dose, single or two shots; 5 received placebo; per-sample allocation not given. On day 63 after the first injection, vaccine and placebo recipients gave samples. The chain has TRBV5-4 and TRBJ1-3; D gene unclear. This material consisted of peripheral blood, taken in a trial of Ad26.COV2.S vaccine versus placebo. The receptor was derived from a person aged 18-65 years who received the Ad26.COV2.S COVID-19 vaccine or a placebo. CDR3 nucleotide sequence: TGTGCCAGCAGCTCAGGACCAAGCTCTGGAAACACCATATATTTT. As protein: CASSSGPSSGNTIYF.